These 9 T cell receptor beta chains were sequenced from one sample in a study of T-cell memory formation after mild COVID-19. TCRdb passed the 5' RACE reads through MiXCR, listing each CDR3 protein once. This sample has around 510,000 distinct CDR3 sequences, with less than 25% found just once. The sequenced material came from PBMCs or a T cell subset sorted from them (not recorded which). These receptors originate from an adult woman who had mild COVID-19 (a few samples of this study predate the infection). Cell type and time point are not known.

This clonotype was observed a handful of times. This chain connects TRBV27 to TRBJ2-7; 7 bases agree with TRBD2. The germline V gene encodes CDR1 MNHEY and CDR2 SMNVEV (reference sequence). The CDR3 has 14 amino acids. V was clipped by 5 bases and J by 6 bases; unmatched bases: 10. CDR3 DNA sequence: TGTGCCAGCAGTCCCAAGCCGACTAGCTCCGAGCAGTACTTC. It specifies CASSPKPTSSEQYF.

V gene TRBV5-1 combines with J gene TRBJ2-5; D possibly corresponds to TRBD1 (6 bases). Germline-derived CDR1 and CDR2 are SGHRS and YFSETQ. Trimming stripped 0 bases from V and 4 bases from J, with 16 bases between. There are 16 residues in the CDR3. The CDR3 coding sequence is TGCGCCAGCAGCTTGGTGGGCCAGGGGAAAGGAGAGACCCAGTACTTC. Translated, it gives CASSLVGQGKGETQYF.

The genes are TRBV28 and TRBJ1-5; 7 positions agree with TRBD1. V lost 4 bases and J lost 4; bases outside the gene matches: 7. Looked up from germline, CDR1 is MDHEN and CDR2 is SYDVKM. This CDR3 is 15 amino acids long. The CDR3 nucleotides read TGTGCCAGCAGTTCCGCGGGACAGCCTAATCAGCCCCAGCATTTT. This encodes CASSSAGQPNQPQHF.

This clonotype occurred a few times. V is TRBV12-3 or TRBV12-4 and J is TRBJ1-5; tentative D call: TRBD1 (5 bases). The CDR3 is 15 residues long. Trimming took off 6 bases at V and 3 bases at J, with 15 bases between the two ends. In DNA, the CDR3 is TGTGCCAGCAGGCCGGACGGGGGATCCAATCAGCCCCAGCATTTT. Translating it yields CASRPDGGSNQPQHF.

The chain links TRBV5-1 to TRBJ2-5, with TRBD2 identical over 8 bases. J was trimmed by 5 bases and V by 3 bases; bases with no gene match: 9. Germline loops: CDR1 SGHRS, CDR2 YFSETQ. The CDR3 is 15 residues long. The CDR3 spells CASSSLTSARETQYF. CDR3 bases: TGCGCCAGCAGCTCTCTGACTAGCGCTAGGGAGACCCAGTACTTC.

V gene TRBV6-5 combines with J gene TRBJ2-5, with TRBD1 identical over 8 bases. Germline V CDR1 and CDR2: MNHEY, SVGAGI. The V segment lost 10 bases and the J segment 5 bases; nucleotides outside the gene matches: 12. The CDR3 totals 14 residues. The DNA for the CDR3 is TGTGCCACCGACGTTGAGACAGGGGAGGAGACCCAGTACTTC. This encodes CATDVETGEETQYF.

The J gene is TRBJ1-5, the V gene TRBV7-8; D remains unclear. V gave up 2 bases and J gave up 11 bases, with 22 bases separating them. The CDR3 is 16 residues long. CDR1 and CDR2 (germline): SGHVS, FQNEAQ. CDR3 DNA: TGTGCCAGCAGCTTAACGCTTGCTGCGACTCCTAGTACCCAGCATTTT. Translating gives CASSLTLAATPSTQHF.

The J gene is TRBJ2-7, the V gene TRBV4-3; 7 bases line up with TRBD1. CDR1 LGHNA and CDR2 YSLEER come from the germline V gene. Unmatched junction bases numbered 9, after V lost 4 bases and J lost 0 bases. The CDR3 runs 16 residues. The CDR3 DNA reads as TGCGCCAGCAGCCTAATTCAGGGGGTCAGCTCCTACGAGCAGTACTTC. Translation gives CASSLIQGVSSYEQYF.

V and J are TRBV7-9 and TRBJ2-6; TRBD1 aligns across 8 bases. Germline CDR1 is SEHNR and CDR2 is FQNEAQ (reference sequence). The CDR3 has 16 amino acids. The V segment lost 4 bases and the J segment 1 base; nucleotides outside the gene matches: 3. The DNA for the CDR3 is TGTGCCAGCAGCTCGACAGGGGAATCTGGGGCCAACGTCCTGACTTTC. Residues: CASSSTGESGANVLTF.